This TCR beta chain was recorded in a study of monozygotic twins with cystic fibrosis. General study results and limits: J usage was most co-twin-similar in 8 of 16 pairs, V in 13.

The CDR3 is 16 residues long. Trimming cost V 8 bases and J 1 base; bases outside gene matches: 12. CDR1 is SGHDT, CDR2 YYEEEE, per germline. The assay was immunoSEQ multiplex PCR, and TCRdb's table has in-frame clones only and misses some. This sample has about 1,000 clones, with 85% to 95% found just once. On this clone: The antigen remains unidentified.

This receptor was taken from a boy aged 5-17 years with cystic fibrosis. This chain joins TRBV5-6 and TRBJ2-4; 7 positions match TRBD1. The source material was blood. The CDR3 here is CASSGTDIFAKNIQYF. CDR3 in DNA: TGTGCCAGTTCAGGGACAGACATCTTTGCCAAAAACATTCAGTACTTC.